The rows below give T cell receptor beta chains drawn from one sample of a study of blood T cell repertoires in COVID-19. TCRdb's table, derived via immunoSEQ multiplex PCR, lists solely in-frame clones and lacks some. The table has some 50,000 clones, about 87% seen once. Sequences were obtained from peripheral blood. The source of these receptors is an elderly woman with COVID-19, enrolled during active disease. The CDR3 runs from the conserved cysteine through the conserved F or W. The D gene is left open where the match is weak. For some rows the clone size is stated as once, few or many, or as a class when expanded; others skip it.

>-|TRBJ1-1|-|TRBV6-5
CASRGHRGNTEAFF
TGTGCCAGCAGGGGACACCGGGGGAACACTGAAGCTTTCTTT
>TRBD1|TRBJ1-4|few|TRBV5-5
CASSLGTGGEKLFF
TGTGCCAGCAGCTTGGGGACAGGAGGTGAAAAACTGTTTTTT
>-|TRBJ2-1|few|TRBV4-1
CASSQRLGDAVEQFF
TGCGCCAGCAGCCAACGGTTGGGAGATGCCGTTGAGCAGTTCTTC
>TRBD2|TRBJ2-3|-|TRBV5-5
CASSSGLAGGTDTQYF
TGTGCCAGCAGCTCGGGACTAGCGGGAGGCACAGATACGCAGTATTTT
>-|TRBJ2-7|few|TRBV10-1
CASSDRPSYEQYF
TGCGCCAGCAGCGACAGGCCCTCCTACGAGCAGTACTTC
>-|TRBJ2-3|-|TRBV19
CASSIARGIDTDTQYF
TGTGCCAGTAGTATAGCGAGGGGGATAGACACAGATACGCAGTATTTT
>TRBD1|TRBJ2-5|-|TRBV5-1
CASSLGGTGQETQYF
TGCGCCAGCAGCTTGGGGGGGACAGGCCAAGAGACCCAGTACTTC
>-|TRBJ2-2|-|TRBV4-1
CASSQEPGMSGELFF
TGCGCCAGCAGCCAAGAGCCCGGGATGTCCGGGGAGCTGTTTTTT
>-|TRBJ1-2|-|TRBV7-9
CASSQFYGYTF
TGTGCCAGCAGCCAGTTCTATGGCTACACCTTC
>-|TRBJ2-7|once|TRBV2
CASSDLSYERYF
TGTGCCAGCAGCGATCTCTCCTACGAGCGGTACTTC
>-|TRBJ1-1|-|TRBV12-3/TRBV12-4
CASTPDRNTEAFF
TGTGCCAGCACTCCGGACAGGAACACTGAAGCTTTCTTT